A selection of T cell receptor beta chains follows, all from one sample in a study of shared clonotypes between healthy human individuals. Sequencing was performed with immunoSEQ multiplex PCR; in TCRdb, only in-frame clones are kept and a portion is missing. The sample records a few million clones, 80% to 95% being singletons. Material for sequencing was naive CD4+ T cells from PBMCs. All receptors derive from a man between 18 and 35 years old in good health. Some clones in this sample may be carry-over from other donors' samples. The CDR3 runs from the conserved cysteine through the conserved F or W. Clone size is given for some rows only: seen once, a few or many times, or a class if the clone is expanded.

j_gene	v_gene	abundance	CDR3aa
TRBJ2-7	TRBV28	NA	CASSPGTTSSYEQYF
TRBJ2-2	TRBV4-3	NA	CASSQAAGSTGELFF
TRBJ2-7	TRBV18	NA	CASSPQGNSGSYEQYF
TRBJ1-5	TRBV6-1	NA	CAGRQAPNQPQHF
TRBJ2-5	TRBV9	NA	CASSPTSAQETQYF
TRBJ2-3	TRBV7-7	NA	CASSLGGLSTDTQYF
TRBJ2-7	TRBV12-5	NA	CASGCPLRSGVDEQYF
TRBJ2-5	TRBV4-3	NA	CASSQWGLGDVFVQETQYF
TRBJ2-5	TRBV6-5	NA	CASRPLAGAQETQYF
TRBJ2-3	TRBV7-9	NA	CASSRGLADRTDTQYF
TRBJ2-1	TRBV9	NA	CASGVAGTYNEQFF
TRBJ2-1	TRBV11-2	NA	CASSLFRGSEQFF
TRBJ2-2	TRBV25-1	NA	CASSAGQKNTGELFF
TRBJ1-4	TRBV7-8	NA	CASRPGATNEKLFF
TRBJ2-7	TRBV28	NA	CASSLAGIYEQYF
TRBJ2-5	TRBV18	once	CASSPVRETQYF
TRBJ2-7	TRBV5-1	once	CASSFENSYEQYF
TRBJ2-3	TRBV19	NA	CASSMRDTDTQYF
TRBJ2-5	TRBV5-5	NA	CASSPPTRHETQYF
TRBJ1-2	TRBV18	NA	CASSPLGPLDEVGYTF
TRBJ2-1	TRBV9	NA	CASSIGLARNNEQFF
TRBJ2-2	TRBV11-3	once	CASQVGEGTGELFF
TRBJ2-2	TRBV5-1	NA	CASSEGRGTGELFF
TRBJ2-2	TRBV5-4	NA	CASSRFPRASDTGELFF
TRBJ1-3	TRBV18	NA	CASSRTGNTIYF
TRBJ1-2	TRBV4-1	NA	CASSQVRGVGVAYGYTF
TRBJ2-1	TRBV7-2	NA	CASSLQAGASYNEQFF
TRBJ2-1	TRBV28	NA	CASSFIPLNEQFF
TRBJ2-3	TRBV19	NA	CASSIGDTQYF
TRBJ2-7	TRBV7-2	NA	CASSFQVTYEQYF
TRBJ2-7	TRBV28	NA	CASSLRGDPSYEQYF
TRBJ2-1	TRBV20-1	NA	CSAKTPTWQFF
TRBJ1-1	TRBV5-4	few	CASSLARGRNEAFF
TRBJ1-1	TRBV6-6	NA	CASRDWEVGTEAFF
TRBJ2-3	TRBV5-1	NA	CASSVETSGKTDTQYF
TRBJ2-7	TRBV28	NA	CATGRGEREGYF
TRBJ2-5	TRBV29-1	NA	CSGDRQKTQYF
TRBJ2-5	TRBV11-3	NA	CASSLGQLGTQYF
TRBJ2-1	TRBV11-3	NA	CASSSRLAASYNEQFF
TRBJ2-7	TRBV11-2	once	CASKISSDSYEQYF
TRBJ1-2	TRBV7-2	once	CASSLGTVNYGYTF